The 21 T cell receptor beta chains below come from one sample, sequenced in a study of monozygotic twins with inflammatory bowel disease (dated by TCRdb to the late 2010s). Preparation of the library involved 5' RACE. Sequencing used an Illumina HiSeq 2500. TCRdb reprocessed the sequencing reads and holds a single record per CDR3 protein sequence, with no DNA. The sample has some 330,000 distinct CDR3 sequences on record. Less than 6.5% of the sample lies in the top ten. Sequences were obtained from blood. All receptors derive from a human donor with ulcerative colitis or Crohn's disease, or a healthy co-twin of an affected twin (not recorded which).

This chain uses TRBV3-1 with TRBJ2-7. This CDR3 is 11 amino acids long. Germline V gives CDR1 LGHDT, CDR2 YNNKEL (reference sequence). The CDR3 protein is CASSQVGEQYF.

The CDR3 spells CASSSSRPGTGELFF. This chain connects TRBV28 to TRBJ2-2; TCRdb lists TRBD1, though no DNA is available to test this call. The CDR3 covers 15 residues. CDR1 and CDR2 from the germline V gene are MDHEN and SYDVKM.

This sequence joins TRBV6-5 and TRBJ2-2; TCRdb designates TRBD1, a call that cannot be tested without DNA. The CDR3 has 19 residues. Germline V CDR1 and CDR2: MNHEY, SVGAGI. The CDR3 spells CASSYRVAGGGLRTGELFF.

The chain joins TRBV28 to TRBJ2-7; TCRdb gives TRBD1 as the D gene, but with no DNA this cannot be confirmed. The CDR3 is made up of 16 amino acids. CDR1 MDHEN and CDR2 SYDVKM come from the germline V gene. The CDR3 sequence is CASPPPGTQALHEQYF.

This sequence joins TRBV11-1 and TRBJ2-6; TCRdb names TRBD1, which stays unverified in the absence of DNA. The germline gives CDR1 SGHAT, CDR2 FQDESV (reference sequence). The CDR3 has 19 amino acids. This CDR3 is CASNQKGGQGISGANVLTF.

The gene calls are TRBV7-2 and TRBJ2-1; with no DNA, the TCRdb D assignment of TRBD1 cannot be verified. Per the germline V gene, CDR1 is SGHTA and CDR2 is FQGNSA. There are 16 residues in the CDR3. The CDR3 region is CASSQGGGQSVNEQFF.

The rearrangement joins TRBV5-1 to TRBJ2-5; the TCRdb call, TRBD1, lacks DNA for checking. The CDR3 has 14 amino acids. The V gene's germline CDR1 is SGHRS and CDR2 YFSETQ. The CDR3 protein is CASSSQTGEETQYF.

V is TRBV29-1 and J is TRBJ2-3; TCRdb selects TRBD1, and the lack of DNA leaves this call unchecked. The germline V gene has CDR1 SQVTM and CDR2 ANQGSEA. The CDR3 runs to 15 residues. CDR3 protein: CSVKGQGDGGDTQYF.

The CDR3 here is CASSSDYLAGGEQFF. The rearrangement links TRBV7-2 to TRBJ2-1; as DNA is missing, the TRBD2 call by TCRdb cannot be tested. Germline-derived CDR1 and CDR2 are SGHTA and FQGNSA. The CDR3 is 15 amino acids.

The gene calls are TRBV11-2 and TRBJ1-3; the TCRdb call, TRBD1, lacks DNA for checking. Per the germline V gene, CDR1 is SGHAT and CDR2 is FQNNGV. This CDR3 is built from 15 residues. This chain's CDR3 is CASSFTGGFGNTIYF.

The V gene is TRBV7-7, the J gene TRBJ2-1; the TRBD1 assignment by TCRdb is unverifiable without DNA. Per the germline V gene, CDR1 is SSHAT and CDR2 is FNYEAQ (reference sequence). The CDR3 spans 16 residues. The CDR3: CASSLGTVAGGNEQFF.

This chain uses TRBV11-2 with TRBJ2-7. Looked up from germline, CDR1 is SGHAT and CDR2 is FQNNGV. This CDR3 is built from 13 residues. The CDR3 is CASSFSPSYEQYF.

V usage is TRBV7-8 and J usage is TRBJ2-3; TCRdb's D call, TRBD1, is unchecked because there is no DNA. The CDR3 is 20 residues long. Germline assignment: CDR1 SGHVS and CDR2 FQNEAQ. Here the CDR3 reads CASSRRTGKWTGASTDTQYF.

The rearrangement uses TRBV5-1 and TRBJ2-5. The germline V gene encodes CDR1 SGHRS and CDR2 YFSETQ. This CDR3 region has 16 residues. The CDR3 reads CASSLASSLSQETQYF.

J is TRBJ1-6 and V is TRBV19; TCRdb designates TRBD1, a call that cannot be tested without DNA. The CDR3 is 14 residues long. In germline, CDR1 is LNHDA, CDR2 SQIVND (reference sequence). CDR3 sequence: CASSMGRVRSPLHF.

The chain uses TRBV12-3 or TRBV12-4 and TRBJ2-2; the D gene TCRdb calls, TRBD1, cannot be checked with no DNA. This CDR3 spans 16 amino acids. CDR3 sequence: CASVKAAGYSTGELFF.

The rearrangement links TRBV3-1 to TRBJ2-5; the TCRdb D gene call, TRBD1, has no DNA to confirm it. Germline assignment: CDR1 LGHDT and CDR2 YNNKEL (reference sequence). This CDR3 comprises 15 residues. The CDR3 protein is CASSLLGGGKETQYF.

This chain links TRBV14 with TRBJ2-1; TCRdb's assignment of TRBD2 cannot be checked, as there is no DNA. CDR1 and CDR2 from the germline V gene are SGHDN and FVKESK. There are 15 residues in the CDR3. Here the CDR3 reads CASSQGGTIYNEQFF.

This chain connects TRBV5-1 to TRBJ2-6; there is no DNA to check the TCRdb D call of TRBD1. The V gene's germline CDR1 is SGHRS and CDR2 YFSETQ. The CDR3 is 14 residues long. The CDR3 is CASNPVGGANVLTF.

V is TRBV12-3 or TRBV12-4 and J is TRBJ1-5; the D call of TRBD1 rests on TCRdb alone, since no DNA is present to check it. There are 14 residues in the CDR3. The chain's CDR3 is CASSYDRDNQPQHF.

V is TRBV20-1 and J is TRBJ1-1; there is no DNA to check the TCRdb D call of TRBD1. CDR1 and CDR2 (germline): DFQATT, SNEGSKA (reference sequence). The CDR3 runs 13 residues. CDR3 residues: CSAPGTSNTEAFF.